This TCR beta chain was sequenced in a study of patients and donors after allogeneic stem cell transplantation (TCRdb year 2020). Libraries came from RT-PCR. Sequenced using a NextSeq 550. TCRdb passed the public sequencing reads through fastp at Q25 and MiXCR, retaining productive beta sequences. Every CDR3 protein is listed once, alongside the most common genes and DNA of its rows. Counted in this sample were some 880,000 distinct CDR3 sequences; under 20% of them appeared once. The top ten clones comprise around 6% of the sample. V gives up 6 bases and J gives up 0 bases, and the segment between their germline ends measures 14 bases. CDR1 and CDR2 were assigned from the germline V gene (reference sequence) as DFQATT and SNEGSKA. Measured from the cysteine to the phenylalanine, the CDR3 is 15 residues long. Only CDR3 DNA is held: 45 bases, read in frame from base 1. This clonotype appeared a few times. Its antigen is not yet known. No quality values exist for individual bases; no much larger clone is one base distant.

This receptor was identified in a human donor who was either an allogeneic HSCT recipient or a stem cell or donor lymphocyte infusion donor (not recorded which). It is not recorded whose cells these are; they may come from a transplant donor. The chain couples TRBV20-1 to TRBJ2-2; the D gene could be either TRBD1 or TRBD2, each agreeing at 6 bases. Sequencing used blood, either unsorted or a sorted T cell fraction (not recorded which). The nucleotide sequence reads TGCAGTGCACCTAAGGGGGGCGCGAACACCGGGGAGCTGTTTTTT. This is translated as CSAPKGGANTGELFF.